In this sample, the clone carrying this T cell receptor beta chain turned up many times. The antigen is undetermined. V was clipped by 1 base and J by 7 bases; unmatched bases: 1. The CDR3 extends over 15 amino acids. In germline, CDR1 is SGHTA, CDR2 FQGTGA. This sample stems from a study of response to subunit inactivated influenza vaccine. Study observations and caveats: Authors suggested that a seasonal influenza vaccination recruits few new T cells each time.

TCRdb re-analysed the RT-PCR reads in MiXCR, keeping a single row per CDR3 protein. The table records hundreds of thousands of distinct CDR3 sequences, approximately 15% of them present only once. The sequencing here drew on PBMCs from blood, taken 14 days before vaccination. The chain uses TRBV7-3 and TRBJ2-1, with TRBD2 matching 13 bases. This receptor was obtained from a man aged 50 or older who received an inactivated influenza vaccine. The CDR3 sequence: CASSLMGLAGNEQFF. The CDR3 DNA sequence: TGTGCCAGCAGCTTAATGGGACTAGCGGGGAATGAGCAGTTCTTC. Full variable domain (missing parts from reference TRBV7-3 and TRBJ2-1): GAGVSQTPSNKVTEKGKYVELRCDPISGHTALYWYRQSLGQGPEFLIYFQGTGAADDSGLPNDRFFAVRPEGSVSTLKIQRTERGDSAVYLCASSLMGLAGNEQFFGPGTRLTVL.